The 3 T cell receptor beta chains below all came from one sample that was sequenced in a study of siplizumab effects on memory and regulatory T cells. Using immunoSEQ multiplex PCR, the repertoire was profiled, and TCRdb retains in-frame clones only, with some absent. The sample has some 100,000 clones, approximately 91% seen once. The specimen sequenced was CD4+ T cells sorted from blood. These receptors were collected from a human donor in good health.

V is TRBV25-1 and J is TRBJ1-1; TRBD1 might be the D (6 bases). The CDR3 contains 15 residues. V was trimmed by 4 bases and J by 7 bases, leaving 19 bases between them. Germline CDR1 is MGHDK and CDR2 is SYGVNS. The CDR3 reads CASSASKPGHFEAFF. The CDR3 region has the DNA TGTGCCAGCAGTGCTTCTAAACCGGGACACTTTGAAGCTTTCTTT.

V gene TRBV4-3 combines with J gene TRBJ2-1; TRBD2 agrees at 13 bases. The V segment lost 3 bases and the J segment 3 bases; nucleotides outside the gene matches: 8. The germline CDR1 and CDR2 sequences are LGHNA and YSLEER. This CDR3 is 18 amino acids long. The CDR3 reads CASSQTSGGHKVYNEQFF. The CDR3 coding sequence is TGCGCCAGCAGCCAGACTAGCGGGGGGCACAAAGTCTACAATGAGCAGTTCTTC.

The chain recombines TRBV5-6 with TRBJ2-2; D is unresolved. V was clipped by 2 bases and J by 1 base, with 3 bases between them. CDR1 is SGHDT and CDR2 is YYEEEE in the germline V gene. The CDR3 contains 13 residues. This CDR3 reads CASSFQNTGELFF. CDR3 DNA sequence: TGTGCCAGCAGCTTCCAGAACACCGGGGAGCTGTTTTTT.